The T cell receptor (beta chain) described here comes from a study of blood T cell repertoires in COVID-19. V lost 5 bases and J lost 6; bases outside the gene matches: 3. CDR3 length equals 13 residues. The V gene's germline CDR1 is LNHDA and CDR2 SQIVND (reference sequence). Profiling relied on immunoSEQ multiplex PCR, and the TCRdb table lists in-frame clones only, not all of them. This sample carries around 270,000 clones, approximately 92% of them seen once, and the ten largest clones take 2.5% to 3%. The sequenced sample was peripheral blood. The sequence came from a person under 35 with COVID-19, enrolled during active disease. The J gene is TRBJ2-2, the V gene TRBV19; TRBD1 matches at 7 bases. CDR3 DNA sequence: TGTGCCAGTAGTCCCAGGGGGTCCGGGGAGCTGTTTTTT. It is translated as CASSPRGSGELFF.